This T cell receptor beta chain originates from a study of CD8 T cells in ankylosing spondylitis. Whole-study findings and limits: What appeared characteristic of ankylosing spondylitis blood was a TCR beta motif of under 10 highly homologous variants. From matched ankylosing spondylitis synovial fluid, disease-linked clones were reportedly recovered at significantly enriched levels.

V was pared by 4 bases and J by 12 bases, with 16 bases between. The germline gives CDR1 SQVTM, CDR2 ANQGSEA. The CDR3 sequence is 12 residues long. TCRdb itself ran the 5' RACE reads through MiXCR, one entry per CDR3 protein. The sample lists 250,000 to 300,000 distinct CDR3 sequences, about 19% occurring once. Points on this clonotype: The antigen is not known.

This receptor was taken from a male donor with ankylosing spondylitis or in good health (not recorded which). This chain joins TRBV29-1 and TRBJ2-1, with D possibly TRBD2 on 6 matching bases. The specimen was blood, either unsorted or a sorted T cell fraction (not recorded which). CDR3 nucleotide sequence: TGCAGCGTTGGACTGCGGGGAGGTGGGCAGTTCTTC. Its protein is CSVGLRGGGQFF.